This TCR beta chain was captured by sequencing in a study of metastatic and nonmetastatic thyroid tumors. This clone was seen at least ten times. Every patient was untreated before thyroid surgery. TCRdb re-called the PCR reads through MiXCR. The sample carries more than 8,500 clones, about 30% recorded once. Trimming shortened V by 0 bases and J by 1 base, and 9 bases separated the two germline ends. The CDR3 has 15 amino acids. The V gene's germline CDR1 is LNHNV and CDR2 YYDKDF (reference sequence). This sequence originates from a female donor with papillary thyroid cancer or a benign thyroid nodule (not recorded which). Some clones in this sample may be carry-over from other donors' samples. V usage is TRBV15 and J usage is TRBJ2-5, with D possibly TRBD2 on 5 matching bases. The sequenced sample was adjacent normal tissue. The CDR3 protein is CATSRDPGVQETQYF. The CDR3 DNA sequence: TGTGCCACCAGCAGAGATCCCGGGGTCCAAGAGACCCAGTACTTC.